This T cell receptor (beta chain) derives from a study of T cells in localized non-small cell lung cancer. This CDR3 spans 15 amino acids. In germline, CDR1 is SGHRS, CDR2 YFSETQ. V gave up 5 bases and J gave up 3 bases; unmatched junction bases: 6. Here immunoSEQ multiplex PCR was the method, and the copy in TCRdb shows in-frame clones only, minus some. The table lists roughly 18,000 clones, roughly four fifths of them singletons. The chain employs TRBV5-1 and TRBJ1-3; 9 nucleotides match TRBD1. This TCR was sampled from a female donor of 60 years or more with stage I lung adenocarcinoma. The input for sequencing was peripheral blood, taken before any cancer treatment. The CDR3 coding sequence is TGCGCCAGCAGAACCGGGACAGGGCATGGAAACACCATATATTTT. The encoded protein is CASRTGTGHGNTIYF.